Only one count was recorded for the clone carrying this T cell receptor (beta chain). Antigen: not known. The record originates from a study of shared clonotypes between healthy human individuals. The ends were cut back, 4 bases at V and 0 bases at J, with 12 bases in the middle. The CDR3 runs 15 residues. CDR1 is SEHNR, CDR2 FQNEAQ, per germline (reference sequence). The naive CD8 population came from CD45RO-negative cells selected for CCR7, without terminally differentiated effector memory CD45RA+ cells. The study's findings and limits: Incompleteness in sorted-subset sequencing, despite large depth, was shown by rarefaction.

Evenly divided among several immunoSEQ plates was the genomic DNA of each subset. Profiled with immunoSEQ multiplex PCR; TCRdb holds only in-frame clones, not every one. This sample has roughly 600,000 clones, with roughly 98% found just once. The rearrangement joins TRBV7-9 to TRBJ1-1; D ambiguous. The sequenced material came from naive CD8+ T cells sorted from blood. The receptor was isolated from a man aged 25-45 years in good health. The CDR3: CASSSPTLMNTEAFF. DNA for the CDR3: TGTGCCAGCAGCTCTCCGACCCTCATGAACACTGAAGCTTTCTTT.